One and the same sample provided the 32 T cell receptor beta chains below, sequenced in a study of graft-versus-host responses after intestinal transplantation (dated by TCRdb to the early 2020s). Library generation was performed with the immunoSEQ multiplex PCR assay. Imported from immuneACCESS, the table was reduced by TCRdb to in-frame sequences with V and J called. These copies leave out some clones; in studies compared against another copy, an unresolved V gene accounts for under half, and the cause of the remainder is not known. The sample records over 45,000 clones, 70% to 90% of which are singletons. The ten largest clones represent roughly 1.5% of the sample. The sample was PBMCs, taken 26 days after transplant. The receptors here all came from a human patient who received an intestinal transplant, so some T cells may come from the graft donor.

The chain joins TRBV29-1 to TRBJ1-2, with D maybe TRBD1 (5 bases). Germline CDR1 reads SQVTM; CDR2 reads ANQGSEA. The V end lost 6 bases, the J end lost 5 bases, and 13 bases lay between the germline ends. The CDR3 runs 12 residues. The CDR3 is CSVAGASYGYTF. The CDR3 nucleotides are TGCAGCGTCGCTGGGGCCTCTTATGGCTACACCTTC. The full variable domain, completed using reference TRBV29-1 and TRBJ1-2, is SAVISQKPSRDICQRGTSLTIQCQVDSQVTMMFWYRQQPGQSLTLIATANQGSEATYESGFVIDKFPISRPNLTFSTLTVSNMSPEDSSIYLCSVAGASYGYTFGSGTRLTVV.

This chain connects TRBV2 to TRBJ2-1, with no clear D. CDR3 length: 10 amino acids. V was shortened by 7 bases and J by 8 bases, with 6 bases between the two germline ends. Germline CDR1 reads SNHLY; CDR2 reads FYNNEI. CDR3 DNA sequence: TGTGCCAGCATCGGAGATGAGCAGTTCTTC. Translating gives CASIGDEQFF.

The J gene is TRBJ2-1, the V gene TRBV12-1; the DNA was not used to check the table's D call, TRBD2. TRBV12-1 is shown as a pseudogene. CDR3 length: 19 residues. The CDR3 region is CASSFALSGKVVVGNEQFF. DNA for the CDR3: TGTGCCAGCAGCTTTGCCCTTAGCGGGAAGGTGGTTGTAGGCAATGAGCAGTTCTTC.

This chain uses TRBV10-3 with TRBJ2-7; D might be TRBD2 (5 bases). Germline V gives CDR1 ENHRY, CDR2 SYGVKD. The CDR3 sequence is 17 residues long. Between the trimmed V and J ends, which lost 0 bases and 1 base, there was a span of 16 bases. CDR3 coding DNA: TGTGCCATCAGTGAGTCGGAAAGGGAGCCGGGATCCTACGAGCAGTACTTC. Residues: CAISESEREPGSYEQYF.

This sequence joins TRBV21-1 and TRBJ2-5; the D call TRBD2 from the table was never checked on the DNA. TRBV21-1 constitutes a pseudogene. The CDR3 covers 16 residues. The chain's CDR3 is CASSNTLGGERETQYF. The CDR3 bases are TGTGCCAGCAGCAACACCCTGGGGGGAGAAAGGGAGACCCAGTACTTC.

The J gene is TRBJ1-4, the V gene TRBV28, with 9 bases lining up with TRBD1. V was pared by 5 bases and J by 7 bases, with 14 bases of the junction left unmatched. Per germline, CDR1 MDHEN and CDR2 SYDVKM. The CDR3 totals 17 residues. CDR3 sequence (DNA): TGTGCCAGCAGTACCGTATCAGGGGACAGGGTCTTTGAAAAACTGTTTTTT. Its protein is CASSTVSGDRVFEKLFF.

The gene calls are TRBV9 and TRBJ1-6, with 7 bases lining up with TRBD1. Germline loops: CDR1 SGDLS, CDR2 YYNGEE. This CDR3 contains 16 residues. V lost 4 bases and J lost 3; bases outside the gene matches: 7. CDR3 in DNA: TGTGCCAGCAGCCATTCGGACAGGAACTATAATTCACCCCTCCACTTT. Protein sequence: CASSHSDRNYNSPLHF.

The chain recombines TRBV29-1 with TRBJ2-2, with D perhaps TRBD1 (6 bases). CDR3 length: 13 amino acids. V lost 7 bases and J 2 bases, leaving 11 bases between the germline ends. Germline CDR1 is SQVTM and CDR2 is ANQGSEA. The CDR3 spells CSATDSNTGELFF. In DNA form, the CDR3 reads TGCAGCGCTACGGACAGCAACACCGGGGAGCTGTTTTTT.

The genes are TRBV28 and TRBJ1-2; TRBD1 matches at 10 bases. Trimming cost V 5 bases and J 3 bases; bases outside gene matches: 6. The CDR3 extends over 15 amino acids. CDR1 MDHEN and CDR2 SYDVKM come from the germline V gene. The CDR3 region is CASSPTGTGDYGYTF. Written as DNA, the CDR3 is TGTGCCAGCAGTCCAACCGGGACAGGGGACTATGGCTACACCTTC.

The table lists this clone with a count of one. For the CDR3, the DNA is TGTGCCAGCAGTTATGGGGCCGCCGGGGAGCTGTTTTTT. It codes for CASSYGAAGELFF. The genes are TRBV6-5 and TRBJ2-2, with D possibly TRBD1 on 5 matching bases. Germline V gives CDR1 MNHEY, CDR2 SVGAGI. V lost 3 bases, J lost 6 bases, and 8 bases lay in between. The CDR3 totals 13 residues.

The rearrangement links TRBV6-1 to TRBJ2-5; 8 nucleotides line up with TRBD1. The CDR3 consists of 14 residues. Germline CDR1 MNHNS, CDR2 SASEGT. The J segment lost 5 bases and the V segment lost 1 base, leaving 3 bases of the junction unmatched. For the CDR3, the DNA is TGTGCCAGCAGTGAAGGACAGGGGCGGGAGACCCAGTACTTC. It yields the protein CASSEGQGRETQYF.

The chain combines TRBV11-3 with TRBJ2-1, with D maybe TRBD1 (6 bases). The CDR3 is made up of 13 amino acids. Per the germline V gene, CDR1 is SGHNT and CDR2 is YENEEA. The V and J ends lost 4 bases and 6 bases respectively, with 10 bases between them. This CDR3 is CASSSRDTNEQFF. The CDR3 DNA reads TGTGCCAGCAGCTCCCGGGACACCAATGAGCAGTTCTTC.

The CDR3 nucleotides read TGTGCCAGCAGTTTATATGCGGGGGCCCCAGATACGCAGTATTTT. Its translation is CASSLYAGAPDTQYF. The chain joins TRBV27 to TRBJ2-3; possibly TRBD2 for D (7 bases). Germline V gene lookup returns CDR1 MNHEY and CDR2 SMNVEV (reference sequence). V shed 1 base and J shed 4 bases, with 12 bases lying between them. The CDR3 has 15 amino acids.

The chain recombines TRBV6-1 with TRBJ2-7, with 7 bases aligning to TRBD2. Germline V gene data show CDR1 as MNHNS and CDR2 as SASEGT. This CDR3 contains 15 residues. V trimming: 1 base; J trimming: 4 bases; junction bases outside the gene matches: 7. The CDR3 sequence: CASSEEPSGPYEQYV. In DNA, the CDR3 is TGTGCCAGCAGTGAAGAGCCTAGCGGACCGTACGAGCAGTACGTC.

This chain links TRBV28 with TRBJ2-3, with D maybe TRBD1 (6 bases). Germline values: CDR1 MDHEN, CDR2 SYDVKM. This CDR3 comprises 13 residues. V gave up 5 bases and J gave up 13 bases, with 19 bases separating them. The chain's CDR3 is CASSDQGTAAEYF. The CDR3 nucleotides read TGTGCCAGCAGTGATCAGGGGACGGCCGCAGAGTATTTT.

CDR3 DNA: TGTGCCACCAGCCGGGGGTTTCAGCATTTT. Translation gives CATSRGFQHF. The chain recombines TRBV15 with TRBJ1-5, with a possible D match to TRBD1 (5 bases). The CDR3 has 10 residues. CDR1 and CDR2 from the germline V gene are LNHNV and YYDKDF (reference sequence). Trimming pared 5 bases from V and 13 bases from J, leaving 9 bases between.

This clone was found a few times. The chain links TRBV9 to TRBJ2-5; TRBD2 matches at 8 bases. Germline V gene data show CDR1 as SGDLS and CDR2 as YYNGEE. The J segment lost 5 bases and the V segment lost 0 bases, leaving 6 bases of the junction unmatched. CDR3 length equals 15 residues. In nucleotides, the CDR3 is TGTGCCAGCAGCGTAGGATCCCGGGGGGGGGAGACCCAGTACTTC. Protein sequence: CASSVGSRGGETQYF.

CDR3 DNA sequence: TGTGCCAGCAGTTTATCCGGGGGGATCTGTGGAAAACTGTTTTTT. Amino acid sequence: CASSLSGGICGKLFF. The chain carries TRBV28 and TRBJ1-4; D is possibly TRBD1 (5 bases). Germline CDR1 reads MDHEN; CDR2 reads SYDVKM. CDR3 length: 15 residues. Between the trimmed V and J ends, which lost 1 base and 10 bases, there was a span of 16 bases. Using reference TRBV28 and TRBJ1-4 for the parts outside the CDR3, the full variable domain is DVKVTQSSRYLVKRTGEKVFLECVQDMDHENMFWYRQDPGLGLRLIYFSYDVKMKEKGDIPEGYSVSREKKERFSLILESASTNQTSMYLCASSLSGGICGKLFFGSGTQLSVL.

The V and J genes are TRBV7-3 and TRBJ1-2, with 10 bases matching TRBD1. The V and J ends lost 3 bases and 7 bases, in that order; junction bases with no gene match: 11. This CDR3 spans 16 amino acids. The germline V gene has CDR1 SGHTA and CDR2 FQGTGA. The CDR3 nucleotides are TGTGCCAGCAGCTTCCCCCCCGGGACAGGGGTCGGTGGCTACACCTTC. The encoded protein is CASSFPPGTGVGGYTF.

The chain joins TRBV28 to TRBJ1-1, with D uncertain. This CDR3 comprises 12 residues. The germline V gene encodes CDR1 MDHEN and CDR2 SYDVKM. Trimming pared 2 bases from V and 6 bases from J, leaving 7 bases between. The CDR3 reads CASSLPSPEAFF. In DNA form, the CDR3 reads TGTGCCAGCAGTTTACCTTCCCCTGAAGCTTTCTTT.

The chain employs TRBV19 and TRBJ1-1, with 7 bases lining up with TRBD1. The CDR3 loop spans 13 amino acids. From germline, CDR1 is LNHDA and CDR2 SQIVND (reference sequence). V lost 6 bases to trimming and J lost 2 bases; unmatched junction nucleotides: 3. CDR3 bases: TGTGCCAGTAGGGGGACAGTAAACACTGAAGCTTTCTTT. This translates into CASRGTVNTEAFF.

V is TRBV6-1 and J is TRBJ1-1; D is undetermined. CDR3 length: 14 amino acids. Looked up from germline, CDR1 is MNHNS and CDR2 is SASEGT. V dropped 4 bases and J dropped 6 bases, with 15 bases sitting between them. CDR3 DNA: TGTGCCAGCAGTGGAGAGTTTTTCGCCCCTGAAGCTTTCTTT. It encodes CASSGEFFAPEAFF.

Only a few counts were recorded for this clone. The rearrangement links TRBV6-1 to TRBJ1-5; 9 bases agree with TRBD1. Germline lookup yields CDR1 MNHNS and CDR2 SASEGT. The V gene end was trimmed by 4 bases and the J gene end by 7 bases; junction bases not matched to a gene: 5. The CDR3 totals 14 residues. The CDR3 sequence: CASSVGTGHQPQHF. CDR3 DNA sequence: TGTGCCAGCAGTGTGGGGACAGGGCACCAGCCCCAGCATTTT.

The V call is TRBV5-4, the J call TRBJ1-6, with 9 bases lining up with TRBD1. Looked up from germline, CDR1 is SGHNT and CDR2 is YYREEE (reference sequence). V shed 3 bases, J shed 7 bases, and the junction held 5 bases outside the gene matches. The CDR3 consists of 15 residues. CDR3 sequence: CASSSSTGGNSPLHF. The CDR3 DNA is TGTGCCAGCAGCTCTTCTACAGGGGGCAATTCACCCCTCCACTTT.

The CDR3 here is CASSLGGNGYTF. CDR3 sequence (DNA): TGTGCCAGCAGTTTGGGCGGGAATGGCTACACCTTC. V usage is TRBV27 and J usage is TRBJ1-2, with D unclear. The CDR3 consists of 12 residues. The ends were cut back, 3 bases at V and 6 bases at J, with 8 bases in the middle. Germline V gene lookup returns CDR1 MNHEY and CDR2 SMNVEV (reference sequence).

This CDR3 is CASSPGSEQFF. CDR3 bases: TGTGCCAGCAGCCCAGGATCGGAGCAGTTCTTC. The chain employs TRBV27 and TRBJ2-1; D unclear. The germline CDR1 and CDR2 sequences are MNHEY and SMNVEV (reference sequence). V lost 6 bases and J 10 bases, leaving 10 bases between the germline ends. This CDR3 is 11 amino acids long.

The V call is TRBV19, the J call TRBJ1-6; 7 bases fit TRBD1. There are 15 residues in the CDR3. V lost 5 bases and J lost 3; bases outside the gene matches: 4. CDR1 and CDR2 from the germline V gene are LNHDA and SQIVND (reference sequence). CDR3 DNA: TGTGCCAGTAGTCCCCGGACAGGCTATAATTCACCCCTCCACTTT. Translation gives CASSPRTGYNSPLHF.

This sequence joins TRBV7-6 and TRBJ2-1; TRBD2 matches 9 bases. CDR3 size: 15 residues. With 5 bases clipped from V and 4 bases from J, the junction kept 6 bases outside the gene matches. Germline V gives CDR1 SGHVS, CDR2 FNYEAQ. The CDR3 region has the DNA TGTGCCAGCAGCCCGAGCGGGGGGCCTTACAATGAGCAGTTCTTC. Amino acids: CASSPSGGPYNEQFF.

The V call is TRBV15, the J call TRBJ1-6; 10 bases line up with TRBD1. This CDR3 contains 18 residues. Trimming cost V 0 bases and J 7 bases; bases outside gene matches: 9. Germline values: CDR1 LNHNV, CDR2 YYDKDF (reference sequence). The CDR3 loop is CATSRDLQTTGGNSPLHF. CDR3 DNA: TGTGCCACCAGCAGAGATCTCCAGACGACAGGGGGCAATTCACCCCTCCACTTT.

V and J are TRBV4-2 and TRBJ2-1, with TRBD2 identical over 9 bases. The V segment lost 4 bases and the J segment 4 bases; nucleotides outside the gene matches: 8. The CDR3 covers 16 residues. CDR1 is LGHNA and CDR2 is YNFKEQ in the germline V gene. CDR3 loop: CASSPQEREVYNEQFF. The CDR3 DNA follows: TGTGCCAGCAGCCCTCAGGAGCGGGAGGTATACAATGAGCAGTTCTTC.

Sample share makes this clone medium-sized. The CDR3, as DNA: TGTGCCAGCAGTTTCTCGGCAGCCAAAAACATTCAGTACTTC. It codes for CASSFSAAKNIQYF. J is TRBJ2-4 and V is TRBV6-5, with D hard to call. Germline CDR1 MNHEY, CDR2 SVGAGI. The V and J ends lost 4 bases and 0 bases respectively, with 7 bases between them. This CDR3 contains 14 residues.

The rearrangement joins TRBV30 to TRBJ2-2; TRBD2 matches at 10 bases. The J segment lost 4 bases and the V segment lost 1 base, leaving 6 bases of the junction unmatched. The CDR3 totals 16 residues. Germline CDR1 and CDR2: GTSNPN and SVGIG (reference sequence). In DNA, the CDR3 is TGTGCCTGGAGTGGGAAGCGGGGGGGCCCCACCGGGGAGCTGTTTTTT. It translates to CAWSGKRGGPTGELFF.